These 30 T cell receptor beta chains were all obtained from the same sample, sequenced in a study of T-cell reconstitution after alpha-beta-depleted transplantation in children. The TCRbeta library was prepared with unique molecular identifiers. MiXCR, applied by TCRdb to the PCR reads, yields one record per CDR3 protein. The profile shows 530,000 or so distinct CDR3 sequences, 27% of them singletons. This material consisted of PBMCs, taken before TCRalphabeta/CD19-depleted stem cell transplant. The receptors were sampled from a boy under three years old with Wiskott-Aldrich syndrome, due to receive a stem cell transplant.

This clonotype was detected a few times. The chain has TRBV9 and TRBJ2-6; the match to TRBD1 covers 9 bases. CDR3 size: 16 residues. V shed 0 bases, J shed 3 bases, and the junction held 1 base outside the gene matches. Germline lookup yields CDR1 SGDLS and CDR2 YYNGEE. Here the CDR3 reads CASSVGTGVGANVLTF. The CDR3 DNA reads TGTGCCAGCAGCGTAGGGACAGGGGTTGGGGCCAACGTCCTGACTTTC.

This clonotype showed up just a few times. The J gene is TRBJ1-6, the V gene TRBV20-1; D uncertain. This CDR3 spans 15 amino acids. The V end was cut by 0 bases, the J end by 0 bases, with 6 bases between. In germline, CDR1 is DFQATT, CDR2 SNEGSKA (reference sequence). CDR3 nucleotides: TGCAGTGCTAGAGATCCCAGCTCCTATAATTCACCCCTCCACTTT. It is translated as CSARDPSSYNSPLHF.

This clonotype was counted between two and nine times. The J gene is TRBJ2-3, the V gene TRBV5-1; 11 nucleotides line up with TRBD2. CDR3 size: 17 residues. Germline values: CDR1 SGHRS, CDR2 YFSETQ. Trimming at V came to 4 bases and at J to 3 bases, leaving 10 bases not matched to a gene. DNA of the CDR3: TGCGCCAGCAGCGAAAGACTAGCGGGACAGGGAACAGATACGCAGTATTTT. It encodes CASSERLAGQGTDTQYF.

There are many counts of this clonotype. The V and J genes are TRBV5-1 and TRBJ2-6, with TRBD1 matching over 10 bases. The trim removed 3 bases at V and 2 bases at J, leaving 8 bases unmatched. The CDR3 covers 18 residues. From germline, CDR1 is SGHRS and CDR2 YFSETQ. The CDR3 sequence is CASSWMGQGSTGANVLTF. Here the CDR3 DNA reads TGCGCCAGCAGCTGGATGGGACAGGGGTCTACTGGGGCCAACGTCCTGACTTTC.

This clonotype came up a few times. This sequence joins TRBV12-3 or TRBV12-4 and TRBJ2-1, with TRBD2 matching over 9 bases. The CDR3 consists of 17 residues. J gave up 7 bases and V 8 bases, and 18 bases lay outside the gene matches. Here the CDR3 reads CASSHLGGRAGKNEQFF. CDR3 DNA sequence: TGTGCCAGCTCCCATCTCGGCGGGAGGGCCGGTAAAAATGAGCAGTTCTTC.

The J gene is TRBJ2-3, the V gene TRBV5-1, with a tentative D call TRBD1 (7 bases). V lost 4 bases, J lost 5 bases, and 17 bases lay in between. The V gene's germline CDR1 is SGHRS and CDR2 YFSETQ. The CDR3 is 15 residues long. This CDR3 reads CASSVDRAGGDTQYF. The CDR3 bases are TGCGCCAGCAGCGTTGACAGGGCCGGGGGAGATACGCAGTATTTT. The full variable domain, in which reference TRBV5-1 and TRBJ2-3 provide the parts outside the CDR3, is KAGVTQTPRYLIKTRGQQVTLSCSPISGHRSVSWYQQTPGQGLQFLFEYFSETQRNKGNFPGRFSGRQFSNSRSEMNVSTLELGDSALYLCASSVDRAGGDTQYFGPGTRLTVL.

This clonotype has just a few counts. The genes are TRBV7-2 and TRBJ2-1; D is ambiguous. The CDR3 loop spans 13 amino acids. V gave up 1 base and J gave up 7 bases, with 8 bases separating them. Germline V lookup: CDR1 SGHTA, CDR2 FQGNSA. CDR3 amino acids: CASSLEFWNEQFF. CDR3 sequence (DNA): TGTGCCAGCAGCTTAGAGTTTTGGAATGAGCAGTTCTTC.

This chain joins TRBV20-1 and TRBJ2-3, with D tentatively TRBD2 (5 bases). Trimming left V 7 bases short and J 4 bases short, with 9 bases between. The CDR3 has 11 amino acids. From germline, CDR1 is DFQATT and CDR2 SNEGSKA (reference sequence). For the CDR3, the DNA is TGCAGTGGCCGGGGATCAGATACGCAGTATTTT. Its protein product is CSGRGSDTQYF.

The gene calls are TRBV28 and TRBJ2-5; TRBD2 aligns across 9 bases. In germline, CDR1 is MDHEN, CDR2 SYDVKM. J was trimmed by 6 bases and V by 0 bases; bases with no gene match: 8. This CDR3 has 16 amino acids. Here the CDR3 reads CASSLWRGTSSKTQYF. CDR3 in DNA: TGTGCCAGCAGTTTATGGAGGGGGACTAGCTCGAAGACCCAGTACTTC.

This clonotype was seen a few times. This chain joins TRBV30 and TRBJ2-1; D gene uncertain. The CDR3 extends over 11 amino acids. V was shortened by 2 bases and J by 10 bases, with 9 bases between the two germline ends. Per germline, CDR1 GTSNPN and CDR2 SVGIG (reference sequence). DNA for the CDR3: TGTGCCTGGAGTTCTAAGGACGAGCAGTTCTTC. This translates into CAWSSKDEQFF.

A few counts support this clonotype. The chain's CDR3 is CSARAGGQGEAFF. Written as DNA, the CDR3 is TGCAGTGCTAGAGCCGGGGGCCAGGGTGAAGCTTTCTTT. The rearrangement joins TRBV20-1 to TRBJ1-1, with D tentatively TRBD1 (6 bases). CDR3 length: 13 amino acids. V lost 1 base and J 7 bases, leaving 13 bases between the germline ends. Looked up from germline, CDR1 is DFQATT and CDR2 is SNEGSKA (reference sequence).

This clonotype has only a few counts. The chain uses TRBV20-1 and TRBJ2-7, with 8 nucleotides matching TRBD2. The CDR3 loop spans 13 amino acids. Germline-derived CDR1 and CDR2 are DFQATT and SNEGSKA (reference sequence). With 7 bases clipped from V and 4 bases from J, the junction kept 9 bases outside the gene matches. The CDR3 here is CSGVAGGDYEQYF. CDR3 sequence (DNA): TGCAGTGGAGTCGCGGGAGGCGATTACGAGCAGTACTTC.

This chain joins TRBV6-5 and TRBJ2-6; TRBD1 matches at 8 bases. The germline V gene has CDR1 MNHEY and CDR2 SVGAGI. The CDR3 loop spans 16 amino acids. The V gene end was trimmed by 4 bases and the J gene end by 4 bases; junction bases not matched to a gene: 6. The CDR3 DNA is TGTGCCAGCAGTTCGACAGGGGTGGAAGGGGCCAACGTCCTGACTTTC. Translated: CASSSTGVEGANVLTF.

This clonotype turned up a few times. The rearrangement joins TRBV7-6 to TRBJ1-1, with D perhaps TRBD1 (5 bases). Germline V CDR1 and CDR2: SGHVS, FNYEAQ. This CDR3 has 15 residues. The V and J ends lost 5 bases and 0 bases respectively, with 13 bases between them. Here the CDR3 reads CASSVQGGVNTEAFF. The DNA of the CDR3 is TGTGCCAGCAGCGTGCAGGGAGGGGTGAACACTGAAGCTTTCTTT.

CDR3 amino acids: CASSLGLAGGIRSYNEQFF. CDR3 in DNA: TGCGCCAGCAGCTTGGGTCTAGCGGGAGGCATACGATCCTACAATGAGCAGTTCTTC. The chain links TRBV5-1 to TRBJ2-1, with 11 bases aligning to TRBD2. Germline V lookup: CDR1 SGHRS, CDR2 YFSETQ. The V and J ends lost 0 bases and 1 base, in that order; junction bases with no gene match: 9. The CDR3 contains 19 residues.

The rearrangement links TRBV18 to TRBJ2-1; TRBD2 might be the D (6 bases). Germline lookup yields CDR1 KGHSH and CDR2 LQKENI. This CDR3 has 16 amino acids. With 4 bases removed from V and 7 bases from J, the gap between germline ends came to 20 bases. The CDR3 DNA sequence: TGTGCCAGCTCACTCATTTCGCTTAGCGGCCTTAATGAGCAGTTCTTC. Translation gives CASSLISLSGLNEQFF. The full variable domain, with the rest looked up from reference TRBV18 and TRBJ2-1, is NAGVMQNPRHLVRRRGQEARLRCSPMKGHSHVYWYRQLPEEGLKFMVYLQKENIIDESGMPKERFSAEFPKEGPSILRIQQVVRGDSAAYFCASSLISLSGLNEQFFGPGTRLTVL.

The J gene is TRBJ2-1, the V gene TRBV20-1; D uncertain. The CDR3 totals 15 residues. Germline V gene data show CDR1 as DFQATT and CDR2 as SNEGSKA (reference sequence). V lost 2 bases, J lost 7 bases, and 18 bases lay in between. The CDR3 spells CSARMARSPLNEQFF. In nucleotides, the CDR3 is TGCAGTGCTAGAATGGCGAGGAGCCCCTTGAATGAGCAGTTCTTC.

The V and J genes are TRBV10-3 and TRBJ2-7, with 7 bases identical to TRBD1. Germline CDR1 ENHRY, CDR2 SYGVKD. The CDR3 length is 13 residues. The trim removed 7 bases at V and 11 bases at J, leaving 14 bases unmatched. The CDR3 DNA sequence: TGTGCCATCAAAGGGGAACAGGGGACGTGGGAGTACTTC. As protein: CAIKGEQGTWEYF.

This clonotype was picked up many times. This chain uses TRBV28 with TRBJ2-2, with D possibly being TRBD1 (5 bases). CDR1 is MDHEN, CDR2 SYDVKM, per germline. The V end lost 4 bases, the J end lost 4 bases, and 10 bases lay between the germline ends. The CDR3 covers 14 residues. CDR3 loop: CASSSGQGTGELFF. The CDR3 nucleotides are TGTGCCAGCAGTTCCGGGCAGGGCACCGGGGAGCTGTTTTTT.

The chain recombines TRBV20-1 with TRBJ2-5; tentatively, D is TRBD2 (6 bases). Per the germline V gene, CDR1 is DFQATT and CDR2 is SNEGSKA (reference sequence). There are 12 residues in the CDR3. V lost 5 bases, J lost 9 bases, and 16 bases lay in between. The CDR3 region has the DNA TGCAGTGCTGGCCCGGGACTTAGGGCCCAGTACTTC. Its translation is CSAGPGLRAQYF.

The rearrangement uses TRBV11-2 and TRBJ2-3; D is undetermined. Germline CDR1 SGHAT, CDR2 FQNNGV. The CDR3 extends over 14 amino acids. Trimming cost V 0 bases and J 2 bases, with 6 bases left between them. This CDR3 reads CASSLDIITDTQYF. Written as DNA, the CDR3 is TGTGCCAGCAGCTTAGATATAATCACAGATACGCAGTATTTT.

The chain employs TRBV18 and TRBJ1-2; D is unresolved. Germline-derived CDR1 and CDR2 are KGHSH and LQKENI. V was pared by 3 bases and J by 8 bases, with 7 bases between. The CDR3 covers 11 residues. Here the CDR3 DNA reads TGTGCCAGCTCACCTGCGAACGGCTACACCTTC. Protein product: CASSPANGYTF.

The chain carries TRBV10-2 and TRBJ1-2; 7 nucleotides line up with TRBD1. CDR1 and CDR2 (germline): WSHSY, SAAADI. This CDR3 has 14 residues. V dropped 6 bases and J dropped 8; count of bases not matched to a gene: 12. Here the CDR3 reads CASRKPGTESGYTF. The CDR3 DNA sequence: TGCGCCAGCAGGAAACCCGGGACAGAAAGCGGCTACACCTTC.

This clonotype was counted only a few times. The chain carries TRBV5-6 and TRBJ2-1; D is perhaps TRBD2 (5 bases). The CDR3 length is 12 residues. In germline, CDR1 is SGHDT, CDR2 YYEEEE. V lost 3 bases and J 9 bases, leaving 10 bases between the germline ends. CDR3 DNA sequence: TGTGCCAGCAGCTCCGGGGTCACTGAGCAGTTCTTC. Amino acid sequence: CASSSGVTEQFF.

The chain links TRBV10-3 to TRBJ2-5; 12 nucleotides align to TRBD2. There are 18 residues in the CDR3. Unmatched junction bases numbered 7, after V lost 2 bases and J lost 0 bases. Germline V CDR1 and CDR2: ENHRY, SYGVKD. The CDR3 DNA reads TGTGCCATCAGTGAGCGCCGGACTAGCGGGATCTACCAAGAGACCCAGTACTTC. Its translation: CAISERRTSGIYQETQYF.

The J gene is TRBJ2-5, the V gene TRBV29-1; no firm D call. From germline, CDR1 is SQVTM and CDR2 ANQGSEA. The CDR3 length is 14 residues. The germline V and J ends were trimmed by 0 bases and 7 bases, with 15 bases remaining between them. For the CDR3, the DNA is TGCAGCGTTGAAGATGGCTATCCTCATGGGACCCAGTACTTC. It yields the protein CSVEDGYPHGTQYF. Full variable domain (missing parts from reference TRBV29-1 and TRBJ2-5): SAVISQKPSRDICQRGTSLTIQCQVDSQVTMMFWYRQQPGQSLTLIATANQGSEATYESGFVIDKFPISRPNLTFSTLTVSNMSPEDSSIYLCSVEDGYPHGTQYFGPGTRLLVL.

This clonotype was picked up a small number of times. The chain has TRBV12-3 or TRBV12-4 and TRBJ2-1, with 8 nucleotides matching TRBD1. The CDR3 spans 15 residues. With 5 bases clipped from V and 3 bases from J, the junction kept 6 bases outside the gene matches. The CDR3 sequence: CASSNRDRLYNEQFF. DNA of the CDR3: TGTGCCAGCAGTAACCGGGACAGGCTCTACAATGAGCAGTTCTTC.

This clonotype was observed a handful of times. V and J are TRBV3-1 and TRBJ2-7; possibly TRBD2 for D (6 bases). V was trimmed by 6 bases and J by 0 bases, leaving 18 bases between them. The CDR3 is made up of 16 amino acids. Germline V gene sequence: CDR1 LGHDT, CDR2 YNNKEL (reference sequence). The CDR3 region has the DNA TGTGCCAGCAGTCACAGAAGCGGGCCTAGCTCCTACGAGCAGTACTTC. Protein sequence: CASSHRSGPSSYEQYF.

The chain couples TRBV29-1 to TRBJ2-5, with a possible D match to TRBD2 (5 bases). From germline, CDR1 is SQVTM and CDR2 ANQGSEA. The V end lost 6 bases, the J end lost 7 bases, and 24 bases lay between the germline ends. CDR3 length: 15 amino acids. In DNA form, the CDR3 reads TGCAGCGTGGCCCCTATAGTGGGCCGCGAGGGGACCCAGTACTTC. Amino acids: CSVAPIVGREGTQYF.

CDR3 in DNA: TGTGCCAGCAGCGTAGAAGCGGCCGGAGACATTCAGTACTTC. Translation: CASSVEAAGDIQYF. The chain joins TRBV9 to TRBJ2-4; D might be TRBD2 (5 bases). Germline V gene data show CDR1 as SGDLS and CDR2 as YYNGEE. V dropped 0 bases and J dropped 8 bases, with 12 bases sitting between them. This CDR3 region has 14 residues.